Listed below are T cell receptor beta chains from one sample, sequenced in a study of T cells in Graves' hyperthyroidism and ophthalmopathy. TCRdb re-called the multiplex PCR reads with MiXCR, one entry per CDR3 protein. The sample holds a few hundred thousand distinct CDR3 sequences; roughly an eighth are singletons and the top ten take roughly 35%. The sequenced sample was blood. Receptors were obtained from a woman aged 40 to 55 with Graves' ophthalmopathy. The CDR3 runs from the conserved cysteine through the conserved F or W. D genes are given only for firm matches. Rows may omit the clone size; those that give it use once, few, many or a size class.

CDR3nt | CDR3aa | j_gene | d_gene | v_gene | abundance
TGCGCCAGCAGCCGGGATATTTCAGGGGGCACCTTAGAGACCCAGTACTTC | CASSRDISGGTLETQYF | TRBJ2-5 | TRBD1 | TRBV4-1 | NA
TGTGCCAGCAGTTTGCGGGCCAGCTATGGCTACGCCTTC | CASSLRASYGYAF | TRBJ1-2 | NA | TRBV28 | NA
TGTGCCAGCAGCCAGGGACAGGCAAGCAATCAGCCCCAGCATTTT | CASSQGQASNQPQHF | TRBJ1-5 | TRBD1 | TRBV12-3/TRBV12-4 | many
TGTGCCAGCAGCGTAGCCCCCCTCTCCGGGGAGCTGTTTTTT | CASSVAPLSGELFF | TRBJ2-2 | NA | TRBV9 | many
TGTGCCAGCAGTGTTAAAGCGACAGGGATAACTGAAGCTTTCTTT | CASSVKATGITEAFF | TRBJ1-1 | TRBD1 | TRBV6-1 | many
TGCAGTGCTAGTGTATCTAGCGGGACAACAGATACGCAGTATTTT | CSASVSSGTTDTQYF | TRBJ2-3 | TRBD2 | TRBV20-1 | many
TGTGCCAGCAGTTTCCCGGGACATAATAATTCACCCCTCCACTTT | CASSFPGHNNSPLHF | TRBJ1-6 | NA | TRBV28 | many
TGCAGTGCTAGACTGACTAGCGGGAGGACGGGTGAGCAGTTCTTC | CSARLTSGRTGEQFF | TRBJ2-1 | TRBD2 | TRBV20-1 | many
TGTGCCAGCAGCCAAGAAGGACTAACAGATACGCAGTATTTT | CASSQEGLTDTQYF | TRBJ2-3 | NA | TRBV3-1 | many
TGTGCCAGCAGCCCCCGGGACAGACCACCCTACGAGCAGTACTTC | CASSPRDRPPYEQYF | TRBJ2-7 | TRBD1 | TRBV13 | many
TGCAGCGTTGTAATCGGCGGGACCGGGGAGCTGTTTTTT | CSVVIGGTGELFF | TRBJ2-2 | NA | TRBV29-1 | few
TGCGCCAGCAGTCTTCAGAATCTCGGTGAGCAGTTCTTC | CASSLQNLGEQFF | TRBJ2-1 | NA | TRBV5-1 | few
TGTGCCAGTAGTATGAGGAGGGGGGGACAAGTCTACGAGCAGTACTTC | CASSMRRGGQVYEQYF | TRBJ2-7 | NA | TRBV19 | NA
TGTGCCAGCAGTCGCGGACAGGGGAAATACGAGCAGTACTTC | CASSRGQGKYEQYF | TRBJ2-7 | TRBD1 | TRBV12-3/TRBV12-4 | many
TGTGCCAGTTATAATTCCACAGGGGACTATGGCTACACCTTC | CASYNSTGDYGYTF | TRBJ1-2 | TRBD1 | TRBV7-9 | NA
TGTGCCAGCAGCCGTTGGGACCAAAGGCAGTACTTC | CASSRWDQRQYF | TRBJ2-7 | NA | TRBV6-1 | many
TGTGCCAGCAGCTTAGGACATCTCAGGGGCATAGCGGGGGTCTACAATGAGCAGTTCTTC | CASSLGHLRGIAGVYNEQFF | TRBJ2-1 | TRBD2 | TRBV7-8 | many
TGTGCCAGTAGTATCCGGACTAGCGGAAAGCAGTTCTTC | CASSIRTSGKQFF | TRBJ2-1 | TRBD2 | TRBV19 | few
TGTGCCAGCAGACCCGGGACAGGAATCTATGGCTACACCTTC | CASRPGTGIYGYTF | TRBJ1-2 | TRBD1 | TRBV2 | NA
TGCAGTGCTTATACAGGGAGTAATGAGCAGTTCTTC | CSAYTGSNEQFF | TRBJ2-1 | NA | TRBV20-1 | NA
TGTGCCAGTAGTAGCGGGCCCGGGCGCTCATACGAGCAGTACTTC | CASSSGPGRSYEQYF | TRBJ2-7 | NA | TRBV19 | NA
TGTGCCAGCAGTTTAACAGGGATTAGCTCTGGAAACACCATATATTTT | CASSLTGISSGNTIYF | TRBJ1-3 | NA | TRBV12-3/TRBV12-4 | many
TGTGCCAGCAGCTTGGCCTGGCAGGGGGTCGCCTATGGCTACACCTTC | CASSLAWQGVAYGYTF | TRBJ1-2 | TRBD1 | TRBV5-8 | NA
TGTGCCAGCAGCTTACCGGGGGGGGAGCCCCAGCATTTT | CASSLPGGEPQHF | TRBJ1-5 | NA | TRBV7-8 | NA
TGTGCCAGTCGCGGCCGGACAGGGGATAGCAATCAGCCCCAGCATTTT | CASRGRTGDSNQPQHF | TRBJ1-5 | TRBD1 | TRBV19 | many
TGTGCCACCAGCAGGGACAATGAGCAGTTCTTC | CATSRDNEQFF | TRBJ2-1 | NA | TRBV15 | many
TGTGCCACCAGCAGTGCTCCTAGAGTCGACGGGGTGTTATATGGCTACACCTTC | CATSSAPRVDGVLYGYTF | TRBJ1-2 | NA | TRBV15 | NA
TGTGCCGGCAGTTTGGAGAATACGCAGTATTTT | CAGSLENTQYF | TRBJ2-3 | NA | TRBV28 | NA
TGTGCCTCCGGCGCCGGCGGCGACGAGACCCAGTACTTC | CASGAGGDETQYF | TRBJ2-5 | NA | TRBV30 | NA
TGCAGTGCTAGACAAAGGGGGGACCATGGCTACACCTTC | CSARQRGDHGYTF | TRBJ1-2 | NA | TRBV20-1 | many
TGTGCCAGCAGTGAACTTACAAGCAATCAGCCCCAGCATTTT | CASSELTSNQPQHF | TRBJ1-5 | NA | TRBV6-1 | many
TGTGCCAGCTCACCAACCGCTGGGACAGGCCTCACAGATACGCAGTATTTT | CASSPTAGTGLTDTQYF | TRBJ2-3 | TRBD1 | TRBV18 | few
TGTGCCAGCACCAGGGACAGGGGGCGCGAGCAGTACTTC | CASTRDRGREQYF | TRBJ2-7 | TRBD1 | TRBV12-3/TRBV12-4 | many
TGTGCCAGCAGTAGGGACTACGAGCAGTACTTC | CASSRDYEQYF | TRBJ2-7 | NA | TRBV5-6 | many
TGTGCCAGCAGCCAAGGACAGGGTAGGCAGCCCCAGCATTTT | CASSQGQGRQPQHF | TRBJ1-5 | TRBD1 | TRBV3-1 | few
TGCAGTGCTGTCCCTTTACAGGGGAGTGGAGATGGCTACACCTTC | CSAVPLQGSGDGYTF | TRBJ1-2 | TRBD1 | TRBV20-1 | NA
TGTGCCAGCAGTTTCAGTGGGTCGAGGGGCTCTAACTATGGCTACACCTTC | CASSFSGSRGSNYGYTF | TRBJ1-2 | NA | TRBV12-3/TRBV12-4 | many
TGTGCCAGCAGCAAGGGACTAGCTGGCGATACGCAGTATTTT | CASSKGLAGDTQYF | TRBJ2-3 | TRBD2 | TRBV7-2 | many
TGTGCCAGCAGCCAAGGTCCGTCGGGTGTGAACAATGAGCAGTTCTTC | CASSQGPSGVNNEQFF | TRBJ2-1 | NA | TRBV3-1 | many
TGTGCCAGCAGCGTAGGCCACTCGGGATACGAGCAGTACTTC | CASSVGHSGYEQYF | TRBJ2-7 | NA | TRBV9 | many
TGTGCCAGCAGCTTCGCCCAGGGCGGCGAGCAGTACTTC | CASSFAQGGEQYF | TRBJ2-7 | NA | TRBV7-9 | many
TGTGCCAGCTCACGGGTGTTCACAGATACGCAGTATTTT | CASSRVFTDTQYF | TRBJ2-3 | NA | TRBV18 | many
TGCGCCAGCAGCTTAAGACAGGGACTTACGGTAACAGATACGCAGTATTTT | CASSLRQGLTVTDTQYF | TRBJ2-3 | NA | TRBV5-1 | many
TGCAGCGTTGAGGGGGGAGATACGCAGTATTTT | CSVEGGDTQYF | TRBJ2-3 | NA | TRBV29-1 | once
TGTGCCAGCAGTGAAGGCATCCCGGGCCATCAGCCCCAGCATTTT | CASSEGIPGHQPQHF | TRBJ1-5 | NA | TRBV6-1 | many
TGTGCCAGCAGCCCACGACAGGAGGGCAACTATGGCTACACCTTC | CASSPRQEGNYGYTF | TRBJ1-2 | NA | TRBV11-2 | many
TGTGCCAGCAGTGAAGATTCGGGGTCCCCGACCAAGGAGCAGTTCTTC | CASSEDSGSPTKEQFF | TRBJ2-1 | NA | TRBV25-1 | many
TGTGCCAGCAGCCAAGATTTCGGCAGGGGAATCACAGATACGCAGTATTTT | CASSQDFGRGITDTQYF | TRBJ2-3 | NA | TRBV14 | many
TGCAGTGCTAGACCGGGACCTAATCAGCCCCAGCATTTT | CSARPGPNQPQHF | TRBJ1-5 | NA | TRBV20-1 | few
TGTGCCAGCAGGACAGGGGGCAATTCACCCCTCCACTTT | CASRTGGNSPLHF | TRBJ1-6 | TRBD1 | TRBV27 | many
TGTGCCAGCAGCCTTGGGACAGGGGATGAGACCCAGTACTTC | CASSLGTGDETQYF | TRBJ2-5 | TRBD1 | TRBV4-2 | NA
TGCGCCAGCAGCGTAGGACTAGCGGGGTTCCCAGGCGATGAGCAGTTCTTC | CASSVGLAGFPGDEQFF | TRBJ2-1 | TRBD2 | TRBV5-1 | many
TGCAGTGCTAGGCCGAGGAGGGGTTCTGGAAACACCATATATTTT | CSARPRRGSGNTIYF | TRBJ1-3 | NA | TRBV20-1 | few
TGTGCCAGCAGTCTGTGGGGTGCTAATGAAAAACTGTTTTTT | CASSLWGANEKLFF | TRBJ1-4 | NA | TRBV6-1 | few
TGTGCCAGCAGCTTAGAGACGGTCCGATACACCGGGGAGCTGTTTTTT | CASSLETVRYTGELFF | TRBJ2-2 | NA | TRBV11-1 | NA
TGTGCCAGCAGTAACCGGGACAGGTCCACAGATACGCAGTATTTT | CASSNRDRSTDTQYF | TRBJ2-3 | TRBD1 | TRBV28 | many
TGTGCCAGCTCCTACGGACAGCGCGGCACTGAAGCTTTCTTT | CASSYGQRGTEAFF | TRBJ1-1 | NA | TRBV18 | NA
TGTGCCAGCAGCAACGAAGACAGGGGGCGTGAAAACATTCAGTACTTC | CASSNEDRGRENIQYF | TRBJ2-4 | TRBD1 | TRBV7-9 | many
TGTGCCAGCAGTAAAATACGAGAGACCCAGTACTTC | CASSKIRETQYF | TRBJ2-5 | NA | TRBV6-1 | many
TGTGCCAGCAGTGCTCAGGAGCGGCCCTACGAGCAGTACTTC | CASSAQERPYEQYF | TRBJ2-7 | NA | TRBV2 | many